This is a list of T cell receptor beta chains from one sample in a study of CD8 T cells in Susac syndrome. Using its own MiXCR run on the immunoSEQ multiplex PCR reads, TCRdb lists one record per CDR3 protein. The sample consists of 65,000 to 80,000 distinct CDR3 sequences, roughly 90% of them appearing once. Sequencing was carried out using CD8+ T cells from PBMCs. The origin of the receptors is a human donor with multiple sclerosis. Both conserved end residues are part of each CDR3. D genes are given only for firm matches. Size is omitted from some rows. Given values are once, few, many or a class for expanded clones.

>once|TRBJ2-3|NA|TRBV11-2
TGTGCCAGCAGCTTGACAGGCAACACAGATACGCAGTATTTT
CASSLTGNTDTQYF
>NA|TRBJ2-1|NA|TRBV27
TGTGCCAGCAGCACGAGGGGGTCCTACAATGAGCAGTTCTTC
CASSTRGSYNEQFF
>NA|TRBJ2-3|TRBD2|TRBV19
TGTGCCAGTAGGACGGTAGCGGGGAACACAGATACGCAGTATTTT
CASRTVAGNTDTQYF
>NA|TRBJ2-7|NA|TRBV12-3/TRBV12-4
TGTGCCAGCAGCCTCTACGAGCAGTACTTC
CASSLYEQYF
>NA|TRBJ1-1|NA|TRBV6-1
TGTGCCGTACATTTTGCCACTGAAGCTTTCTTT
CAVHFATEAFF
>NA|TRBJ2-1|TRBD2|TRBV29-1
TGCAGCGTTAAATCCCCAGCGGGGGGACTATACAATGAGCAGTTCTTC
CSVKSPAGGLYNEQFF
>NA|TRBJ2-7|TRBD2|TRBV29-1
TGCAGCGTTGAAGGGGGACTAGCGGGCTACGAGCAGTACTTC
CSVEGGLAGYEQYF
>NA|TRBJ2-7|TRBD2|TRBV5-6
TGTACCAGCAGCATCCGGGACTACCTCTACGAGCAGTACTTC
CTSSIRDYLYEQYF
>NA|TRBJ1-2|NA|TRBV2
TGTGCCAGCAGTGAACGGACCTACCTCGGGGGCTATGGCTACACCTTC
CASSERTYLGGYGYTF
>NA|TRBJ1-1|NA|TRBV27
TGTGCCAGCGGCCGTCCGGGGTGGGGGAACACTGAAGCTTTCTTT
CASGRPGWGNTEAFF
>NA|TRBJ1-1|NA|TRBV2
TGTGCCAGCAGTGCCCTCGGTACCCCAACTGAAGCTTTCTTT
CASSALGTPTEAFF
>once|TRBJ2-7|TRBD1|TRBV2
TGTGCCAGCCCGGTGGCCCCCGGGACAGCCCCCAACGAGCAGTACTTC
CASPVAPGTAPNEQYF
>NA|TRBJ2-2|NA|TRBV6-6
TGTGCCAGCAGTTATCTCTCAGACACCGGGGAGCTGTTTTTT
CASSYLSDTGELFF
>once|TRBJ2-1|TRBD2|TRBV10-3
TGTGCCATCAGTGACGGACTAGCTATTGAGCAGTTCTTC
CAISDGLAIEQFF
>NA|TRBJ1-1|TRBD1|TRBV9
TGTGCCAGCAGCGTAGACGGGGGGACAGGGAGGAACACTGAAGCTTTCTTT
CASSVDGGTGRNTEAFF
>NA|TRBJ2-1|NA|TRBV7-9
TGTGCCAGCAGCTCTACAACCCGCTCCTACAATGAGCAGTTCTTC
CASSSTTRSYNEQFF
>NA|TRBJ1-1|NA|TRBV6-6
TGTGCCAGCAGTTATAGCACTGAAGCTTTCTTT
CASSYSTEAFF
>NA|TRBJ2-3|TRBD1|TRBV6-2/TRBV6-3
TGTGCCAGCAGTGACAGGGTGGGCACAGATACGCAGTATTTT
CASSDRVGTDTQYF
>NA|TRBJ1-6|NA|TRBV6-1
TGTGCCAGCAGTCAACAGGGTTCCACCTATAATTCACCCCTCCACTTT
CASSQQGSTYNSPLHF
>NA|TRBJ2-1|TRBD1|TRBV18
TGTGCCAGCTCGTCGACAGGGGACTCCTACAATGAGCAGTTCTTC
CASSSTGDSYNEQFF
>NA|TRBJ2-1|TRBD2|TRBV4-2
TGTGCCAGCAGCCAAGTCGCATGGGCTAGCGGGGGGAACAAATCACAGTTCTTC
CASSQVAWASGGNKSQFF
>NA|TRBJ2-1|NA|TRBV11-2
TGTGCCAGCAGCTTAGAGGACAGAACCAGCTCCTACAATGAGCAGTTCTTC
CASSLEDRTSSYNEQFF
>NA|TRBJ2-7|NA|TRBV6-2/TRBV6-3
TGTGCCAGCGGGCGCGGTTACGAGCAGTACTTC
CASGRGYEQYF
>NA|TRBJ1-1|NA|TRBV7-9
TGTGCCAGCAACAAGGCGGCACTGAACACTGAAGCTTTCTTT
CASNKAALNTEAFF
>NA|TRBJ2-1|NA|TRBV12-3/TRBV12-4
TGTGCCAGCAGTAAGGAAGGAGATGAGCAGTTCTTC
CASSKEGDEQFF
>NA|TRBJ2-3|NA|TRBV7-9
TGTGCCAGCGATACAGATACGCAGTATTTT
CASDTDTQYF
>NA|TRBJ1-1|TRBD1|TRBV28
TGTGCCAGCAGTTTCAGGGGGCTGGGGACTGAAGCTTTCTTT
CASSFRGLGTEAFF
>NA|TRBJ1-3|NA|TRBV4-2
TGTGCCAGCAATGAGGGGGGGACCTCTGGAAACACCATATATTTT
CASNEGGTSGNTIYF
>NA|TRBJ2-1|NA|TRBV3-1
TGTGCCAGCAGCCAAGAAAGTCCCCCTGAGGGGGAGGACTCCTACAATGAGCAGTTCTTC
CASSQESPPEGEDSYNEQFF
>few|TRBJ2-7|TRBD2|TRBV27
TGTGCCAGCAGTTCGGGACTAGCGGGAGGCGAGCAGTACTTC
CASSSGLAGGEQYF
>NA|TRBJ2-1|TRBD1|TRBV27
TGTGCCAGCAGTTTATGGGACAGGGGAGACAATGAGCAGTTCTTC
CASSLWDRGDNEQFF
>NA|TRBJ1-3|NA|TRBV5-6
TGTGCCAGCAGCTTGGATGAGGGACTAGACTCTGGAAACACCATATATTTT
CASSLDEGLDSGNTIYF
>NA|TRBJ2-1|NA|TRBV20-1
TGCAGTGCTAGCGATACAGACCTCAGCTCCTACAATGAGCAGTTCTTC
CSASDTDLSSYNEQFF
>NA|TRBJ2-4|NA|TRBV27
TGTGCCAGCAGCTCGTCCCTCAAACTTAACATTCAGTACTTC
CASSSSLKLNIQYF
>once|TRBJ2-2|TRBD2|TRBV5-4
TGTGCCAGCAGCCACTCTGTGGCAGCGGGAGGGAGGAGCACCGGGGAGCTGTTTTTT
CASSHSVAAGGRSTGELFF
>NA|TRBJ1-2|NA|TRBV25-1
TGTGCCAGCAGTGCCCTCGGCGGGACATCTTATGGCTACACCTTC
CASSALGGTSYGYTF
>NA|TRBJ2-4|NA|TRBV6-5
TGTGCCAGCCCTCCCGTCAGGGGGGTCAAAAACATTCAGTACTTC
CASPPVRGVKNIQYF
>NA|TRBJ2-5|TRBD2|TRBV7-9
TGTGCCAGCAGTCCCCCGGGTCTAGCGGGCGCGGTGGAGACCCAGTACTTC
CASSPPGLAGAVETQYF
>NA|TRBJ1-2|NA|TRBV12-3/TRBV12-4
TGTGCCAGCAGTCCGCCGGGGAACTATGGCTACACCTTC
CASSPPGNYGYTF
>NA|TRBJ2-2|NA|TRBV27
TGTGCCAGCAGTTTAATGGCGCCGGCGAACACCGGGGAGCTGTTTTTT
CASSLMAPANTGELFF
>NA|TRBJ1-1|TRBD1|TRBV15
TGTGCCACCAGCAGAGGAGTGACAGGGGTTCTGAACACTGAAGCTTTCTTT
CATSRGVTGVLNTEAFF
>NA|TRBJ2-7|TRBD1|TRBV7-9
TGTGCCAGCAGCGGACGGCCGGATGACAGGGAAGAGGTCGAGCAGTACTTC
CASSGRPDDREEVEQYF
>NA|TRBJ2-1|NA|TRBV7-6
TGTGCCAGCAGCTTAGCAGCCGAGCAGTTCTTC
CASSLAAEQFF
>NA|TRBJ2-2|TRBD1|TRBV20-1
TGCAGTGCTAGAGATTGGGGACAGGGGTCCTACGCCGGGGAGCTGTTTTTT
CSARDWGQGSYAGELFF
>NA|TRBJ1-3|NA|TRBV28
TGTGCCAGCAGTAGGGGTGGGGACACTGGAAACACCATATATTTT
CASSRGGDTGNTIYF
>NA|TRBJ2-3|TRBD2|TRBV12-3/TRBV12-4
TGTGCCAGCAGCGACGGGACTAGCGGGAGGATAACAGATACGCAGTATTTT
CASSDGTSGRITDTQYF
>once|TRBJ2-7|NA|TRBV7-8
TGTGCCAGCTCCCCCGCCCACTCCTACGAGCAGTACTTC
CASSPAHSYEQYF
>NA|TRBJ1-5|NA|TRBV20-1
TGCAGTGCTAGAGGGAGAGGTATACGCAATCAGCCCCAGCATTTT
CSARGRGIRNQPQHF
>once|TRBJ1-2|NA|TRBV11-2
TGTGCCAGCAGCTTAGCGGGCCATGGCTACACCTTC
CASSLAGHGYTF
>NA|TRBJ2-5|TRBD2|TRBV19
TGTGCCAGTAGTATACCTAGCGGGGGTGATGAGACCCAGTACTTC
CASSIPSGGDETQYF
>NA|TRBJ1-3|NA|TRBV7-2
TGTGCCAGCAGCCTATTGGGACTAACAAACACCATATATTTT
CASSLLGLTNTIYF
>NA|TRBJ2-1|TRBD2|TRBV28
TGTGCCAGCAGCCCGACTAGCGGGAGGACCTCCTACAATGAGCAGTTCTTC
CASSPTSGRTSYNEQFF
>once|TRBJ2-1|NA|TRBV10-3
TGTGCCATCAGTGAGCGGTACAATGAGCAGTTCTTC
CAISERYNEQFF
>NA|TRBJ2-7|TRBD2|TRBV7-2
TGTGCCAGCAGCTTAGAGAAGGCTAGCGGGGGCTACGAGCAGTACTTC
CASSLEKASGGYEQYF
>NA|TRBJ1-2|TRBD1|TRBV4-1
TGCGCCAGCAGCCGGCACCGGGACAGGGGAAATGGCTACACCTTC
CASSRHRDRGNGYTF
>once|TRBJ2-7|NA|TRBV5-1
TGCGCCAGCAGCTTGGTGGGGGGCTCAGTAATCGAGCAGTACTTC
CASSLVGGSVIEQYF
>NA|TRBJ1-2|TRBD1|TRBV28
TGTGCCAGCATGGGGGACAGGTCCCTAACAAATTATGGCTACACCTTC
CASMGDRSLTNYGYTF
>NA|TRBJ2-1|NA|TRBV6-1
TGTGCCAGCAGGGAAACAGGGTCGGAGTTCTACAATGAGCAGTTCTTC
CASRETGSEFYNEQFF
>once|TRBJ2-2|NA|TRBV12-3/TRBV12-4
TGTGCCAGCAGTAACCGGGACACTTACACCGGGGAGCTGTTTTTT
CASSNRDTYTGELFF